The 25 T cell receptor beta chains below all came from one sample that was sequenced in a study of blood T cell repertoires in COVID-19. Clones were sequenced by immunoSEQ multiplex PCR, and TCRdb holds only the in-frame ones, with some missing. The top ten hold roughly 8.6% of the sample, which has 230,000 or so clones, around 83% seen once. Sequenced: peripheral blood. Source of these receptors: a man aged 35 to 55 with active or convalescent COVID-19.

The CDR3 nucleotides are TGCGCCAGCAGCAAGGGACAGAACCAAGAGACCCAGTACTTC. Translating it yields CASSKGQNQETQYF. The chain recombines TRBV5-1 with TRBJ2-5, with 7 nucleotides matching TRBD1. V shed 4 bases, J shed 0 bases, and the junction held 3 bases outside the gene matches. The length of the CDR3 is 14 residues. CDR1 and CDR2 (germline): SGHRS, YFSETQ. The full variable domain, rest sourced from reference TRBV5-1 and TRBJ2-5, is KAGVTQTPRYLIKTRGQQVTLSCSPISGHRSVSWYQQTPGQGLQFLFEYFSETQRNKGNFPGRFSGRQFSNSRSEMNVSTLELGDSALYLCASSKGQNQETQYFGPGTRLLVL.

The J gene is TRBJ1-1, the V gene TRBV7-2; D is undetermined. Trimming took 6 bases from V and 1 from J, leaving 21 bases between them. The CDR3 covers 17 residues. The germline V gene encodes CDR1 SGHTA and CDR2 FQGNSA. This chain's CDR3 is CASSATVSLHSNTEAFF. DNA of the CDR3: TGTGCCAGCAGTGCGACGGTTAGCCTCCACTCGAACACTGAAGCTTTCTTT.

The CDR3, as DNA: TGTGCCAGCAGCTCCAGGGTAGAAAACAATGAGCAGTTCTTC. The encoded protein is CASSSRVENNEQFF. The gene calls are TRBV7-6 and TRBJ2-1, with a possible D match to TRBD1 (5 bases). Germline V gene lookup returns CDR1 SGHVS and CDR2 FNYEAQ. There are 14 residues in the CDR3. V gave up 4 bases and J gave up 5 bases, with 12 bases separating them.

This sequence joins TRBV27 and TRBJ2-6; D is ambiguous. The CDR3 sequence is 15 residues long. Germline CDR1 reads MNHEY; CDR2 reads SMNVEV (reference sequence). Trimming removed 3 bases from V and 0 bases from J, with 6 bases in between. The CDR3 here is CASSFWSSGANVLTF. For the CDR3, the DNA is TGTGCCAGCAGTTTTTGGAGCTCTGGGGCCAACGTCCTGACTTTC.

This clone has a handful of counts. The chain joins TRBV4-2 to TRBJ2-1; 12 bases are shared with TRBD2. The germline gives CDR1 LGHNA, CDR2 YNFKEQ. The CDR3 contains 17 residues. V lost 4 bases, J lost 5 bases, and 9 bases stayed unmatched. The CDR3 DNA is TGTGCCAGCAGCCCAAGATGGCTAGCGGGGGGGGACAATGAGCAGTTCTTC. This codes for CASSPRWLAGGDNEQFF.

The chain carries TRBV6-1 and TRBJ1-5; possibly TRBD1 for D (6 bases). CDR3 size: 17 residues. V shed 4 bases and J shed 0 bases, with 16 bases lying between them. Germline-derived CDR1 and CDR2 are MNHNS and SASEGT. The CDR3 sequence is CASSARRTVNSNQPQHF. The CDR3 region has the DNA TGTGCCAGCAGTGCAAGAAGGACAGTTAATAGCAATCAGCCCCAGCATTTT.

The rearrangement links TRBV7-2 to TRBJ1-2, with D possibly being TRBD1 (6 bases). V lost 1 base and J 4 bases, leaving 13 bases between the germline ends. Germline V gives CDR1 SGHTA, CDR2 FQGNSA. The CDR3 contains 15 residues. The CDR3 nucleotides are TGTGCCAGCAGCTTAGTCGGCGCAGGGGCCTATGGCTACACCTTC. Its translation: CASSLVGAGAYGYTF.

The table lists this clone with a few counts. V gene TRBV6-1 combines with J gene TRBJ2-3, with 14 bases that match TRBD2. CDR1 and CDR2 (germline): MNHNS, SASEGT. The CDR3 runs 17 residues. Unmatched junction bases numbered 5, after V lost 1 base and J lost 5 bases. This CDR3 reads CASSEGLAGGQVDTQYF. The CDR3 region has the DNA TGTGCCAGCAGTGAAGGACTAGCGGGAGGGCAGGTAGATACGCAGTATTTT.

This clone has only one observation. In nucleotides, the CDR3 is TGTGCCAGCTCACCACGCCCGGGGGGCTTAGAAGAGACCCAGTACTTC. This translates into CASSPRPGGLEETQYF. V is TRBV18 and J is TRBJ2-5, with a weak D call TRBD2 (7 bases). CDR3 size: 16 residues. V shed 1 base and J shed 3 bases, with 15 bases lying between them. In germline, CDR1 is KGHSH, CDR2 LQKENI.

The chain carries TRBV19 and TRBJ2-1; 9 bases agree with TRBD2. This CDR3 contains 16 residues. The trim removed 1 base at V and 7 bases at J, leaving 8 bases unmatched. Germline V lookup: CDR1 LNHDA, CDR2 SQIVND (reference sequence). CDR3 residues: CASSIGFRGRGNEQFF. The CDR3 DNA reads TGTGCCAGTAGTATAGGGTTTCGCGGGAGGGGGAATGAGCAGTTCTTC.

This chain links TRBV5-1 with TRBJ1-2, with 7 bases aligning to TRBD1. Germline loops: CDR1 SGHRS, CDR2 YFSETQ. Trimming took 5 bases from V and 6 from J; bases not matched to a gene: 7. CDR3 size: 13 residues. The CDR3 DNA is TGCGCCAGCAGTCAAGACAGGGCCAATGGCTACACCTTC. Protein product: CASSQDRANGYTF.

The rearrangement links TRBV15 to TRBJ1-5; maybe TRBD1 (6 bases). The CDR3 totals 20 residues. Per the germline V gene, CDR1 is LNHNV and CDR2 is YYDKDF (reference sequence). V lost 5 bases to trimming and J lost 0 bases, with 26 bases between them. CDR3 nucleotide sequence: TGTGCCACCAGCCTCACTTTTGACAGGACCCGCAATGGTAGCAATCAGCCCCAGCATTTT. Residues: CATSLTFDRTRNGSNQPQHF. Drawing the rest from reference TRBV15 and TRBJ1-5, the complete variable domain is DAMVIQNPRYQVTQFGKPVTLSCSQTLNHNVMYWYQQKSSQAPKLLFHYYDKDFNNEADTPDNFQSRRPNTSFCFLDIRSPGLGDTAMYLCATSLTFDRTRNGSNQPQHFGDGTRLSIL.

The genes are TRBV6-1 and TRBJ1-2, with a weak D call TRBD1 (5 bases). The CDR3 is 15 residues long. The V gene lost 2 bases and the J gene lost 4 bases, with 14 bases spanning the gap. Germline-derived CDR1 and CDR2 are MNHNS and SASEGT. The DNA of the CDR3 is TGTGCCAGCAGTGAATTGGTATGGGGCGGCTATGGCTACACCTTC. Residues: CASSELVWGGYGYTF.

The count of this clone is one. The rearrangement joins TRBV7-9 to TRBJ1-2; 9 bases line up with TRBD1. The germline CDR1 and CDR2 sequences are SEHNR and FQNEAQ (reference sequence). The CDR3 contains 16 residues. V dropped 1 base and J dropped 1; count of bases not matched to a gene: 4. CDR3 amino acids: CASSLVRQGDNYGYTF. The DNA for the CDR3 is TGTGCCAGCAGCTTAGTTCGACAGGGGGATAACTATGGCTACACCTTC.

This chain connects TRBV30 to TRBJ1-5; D uncertain. With 1 base removed from V and 0 bases from J, the gap between germline ends came to 13 bases. This CDR3 contains 16 residues. Germline V gene sequence: CDR1 GTSNPN, CDR2 SVGIG (reference sequence). The CDR3 loop reads CAWSAAPTGSNQPQHF. The DNA of the CDR3 is TGTGCCTGGAGTGCGGCGCCGACTGGTAGCAATCAGCCCCAGCATTTT.

The chain is built from TRBV5-1 and TRBJ2-1; D is uncertain. The CDR3 totals 15 residues. V was trimmed by 2 bases and J by 9 bases, leaving 18 bases between them. Germline loops: CDR1 SGHRS, CDR2 YFSETQ. CDR3 coding DNA: TGCGCCAGCAGCTTAGGAGACCCGGTCAGTGGTGAGCAGTTCTTC. This encodes CASSLGDPVSGEQFF.

The chain links TRBV7-9 to TRBJ1-6, with D perhaps TRBD1 (6 bases). The germline gives CDR1 SEHNR, CDR2 FQNEAQ (reference sequence). This CDR3 has 12 amino acids. The ends were cut back, 6 bases at V and 7 bases at J, with 7 bases in the middle. The CDR3 DNA sequence: TGTGCCAGCAGTGGACAGAATTCACCCCTCCACTTT. Amino acid sequence: CASSGQNSPLHF.

The chain is built from TRBV2 and TRBJ1-2; 7 bases agree with TRBD1. Germline assignment: CDR1 SNHLY and CDR2 FYNNEI. J lost 3 bases, V lost 3 bases, and 4 bases had no gene match. The CDR3 runs 14 residues. The CDR3 loop is CASSDKGADYGYTF. The CDR3 DNA reads TGTGCCAGCAGTGATAAGGGGGCGGACTATGGCTACACCTTC.

CDR3 sequence reads: CASSFTGAPQETQYF. The CDR3 DNA reads TGCGCCAGCAGCTTTACAGGGGCGCCACAAGAGACCCAGTACTTC. The chain combines TRBV5-1 with TRBJ2-5, with TRBD1 matching over 7 bases. Germline loops: CDR1 SGHRS, CDR2 YFSETQ. The CDR3 runs 15 residues. Trimming cost V 2 bases and J 2 bases; bases outside gene matches: 6. Drawing the rest from reference TRBV5-1 and TRBJ2-5, the complete variable domain is KAGVTQTPRYLIKTRGQQVTLSCSPISGHRSVSWYQQTPGQGLQFLFEYFSETQRNKGNFPGRFSGRQFSNSRSEMNVSTLELGDSALYLCASSFTGAPQETQYFGPGTRLLVL.

The chain joins TRBV7-2 to TRBJ2-2; possibly TRBD2 for D (5 bases). Trimming cost V 3 bases and J 8 bases, with 13 bases left between them. Germline V gives CDR1 SGHTA, CDR2 FQGNSA. This CDR3 is 14 amino acids long. As DNA, the CDR3 is TGTGCCAGCAGCTTCACGACGGGAATGGGGGAGCTGTTTTTT. It encodes CASSFTTGMGELFF.

CDR3 in DNA: TGTGCCAGCAGCCTTATCAGACAGGGGATTTGGAATTCACCCCTCCACTTT. As protein: CASSLIRQGIWNSPLHF. The chain carries TRBV3-1 (or the pseudogene TRBV3-2) and TRBJ1-6; the match to TRBD1 covers 8 bases. CDR3 length: 17 amino acids. V shed 4 bases, J shed 7 bases, and the junction held 12 bases outside the gene matches. The germline V gene encodes CDR1 LGHDT and CDR2 YNNKEL (reference sequence).

The V and J genes are TRBV4-3 and TRBJ1-2, with D perhaps TRBD1 (5 bases). With 3 bases removed from V and 5 bases from J, the gap between germline ends came to 19 bases. The germline gives CDR1 LGHNA, CDR2 YSLEER. This CDR3 is 16 amino acids long. As DNA, the CDR3 is TGCGCCAGCAGCCATGAGTTTTGGACGGGGGAATATGGCTACACCTTC. Translating it yields CASSHEFWTGEYGYTF.

The J gene is TRBJ1-2, the V gene TRBV28; TRBD1 agrees at 10 bases. The CDR3 sequence is 15 residues long. Germline V CDR1 and CDR2: MDHEN, SYDVKM. The trim removed 4 bases at V and 8 bases at J, leaving 10 bases unmatched. The CDR3 DNA follows: TGTGCCAGCAGTTCACTAGTGGGGACAGGGGAGGGCTACACCTTC. It encodes CASSSLVGTGEGYTF.

The rearrangement links TRBV6-9 to TRBJ1-1; TRBD1 might be the D (6 bases). Per the germline V gene, CDR1 is MNHGY and CDR2 is SVAAGI. The CDR3 has 14 residues. V was shortened by 4 bases and J by 5 bases, with 14 bases between the two germline ends. CDR3 protein: CASSFTGKGTEAFF. The CDR3 region has the DNA TGTGCCAGCAGTTTTACAGGGAAGGGGACTGAAGCTTTCTTT.

This clone has only a few counts. The V call is TRBV9, the J call TRBJ2-1; 8 nucleotides align to TRBD2. Germline values: CDR1 SGDLS, CDR2 YYNGEE. CDR3 size: 18 residues. With V trimmed by 0 bases and J by 1 base, 9 bases remained unmatched. This CDR3 is CASSVDHQRGTSYNEQFF. CDR3 in DNA: TGTGCCAGCAGCGTAGACCACCAGCGGGGGACTTCCTACAATGAGCAGTTCTTC.